The 14 T cell receptor beta chains presented below share a single source sample, sequenced in a study of Graves' ophthalmopathy and Graves' hyperthyroidism (dated 2018 in TCRdb). The instrument was an Illumina HiSeq 2000. For repertoire sequencing, the TCR beta CDR3 regions were amplified from RNA transcripts. The first round was an RT-PCR using HTBI primers with the Qiagen OneStep RT-PCR kit, and this first round was followed by a second-round multiplex PCR, then size selection and purification. The public reads were reanalyzed by TCRdb: fastp trimming at Q25, MiXCR alignment, in-frame beta chains only. One record per CDR3 amino acid sequence lists the most common genes and DNA. The sample table holds 350,000 to 450,000 distinct CDR3 sequences, of which 21% were seen once. The ten largest make up under 3.5% of the sample. Sample: peripheral blood. The source is a woman aged 18-29 years with stable Graves' hyperthyroidism. Donor details come from another sample of the same person, matched by shared clones.

The chain combines TRBV28 with TRBJ1-1; TRBD1 might be the D (6 bases). Between the trimmed V and J ends, which lost 1 base and 3 bases, there was a span of 9 bases. Germline values: CDR1 MDHEN, CDR2 SYDVKM. The CDR3 is made up of 14 amino acids. CDR3 in DNA: TGTGCCAGCAGTTTATCCGGGGGCGACACTGAAGCTTTCTTT. It is translated as CASSLSGGDTEAFF.

This clonotype came up many times. V is TRBV5-1 and J is TRBJ2-5; the match to TRBD2 covers 7 bases. Germline-derived CDR1 and CDR2 are SGHRS and YFSETQ. The ends lost 4 bases at V and 5 bases at J; junction bases unmatched: 11. This CDR3 is built from 15 residues. CDR3 amino acids: CASSPELSGTETQYF. As DNA, the CDR3 is TGCGCCAGCAGCCCGGAACTAAGCGGGACGGAGACCCAGTACTTC.

This clonotype has at least ten counts. The chain recombines TRBV27 with TRBJ1-2; D is unclear. Germline assignment: CDR1 MNHEY and CDR2 SMNVEV (reference sequence). The CDR3 contains 14 residues. Trimming shortened V by 6 bases and J by 4 bases, and 15 bases separated the two germline ends. The CDR3 spells CASRAVGVSYGYTF. The CDR3 DNA reads as TGTGCCAGCAGAGCCGTCGGGGTCTCCTATGGCTACACCTTC.

Many counts were recorded for this clonotype. The chain couples TRBV5-1 to TRBJ1-2, with 10 bases lining up with TRBD1. This CDR3 region has 14 residues. CDR1 is SGHRS and CDR2 is YFSETQ in the germline V gene. V was pared by 1 base and J by 6 bases, with 3 bases of the junction left unmatched. The CDR3 DNA reads as TGCGCCAGCAGCTTGAGGACAGGGGGAGATGGCTACACCTTC. Amino acid sequence: CASSLRTGGDGYTF. The full variable domain, completed using reference TRBV5-1 and TRBJ1-2, is KAGVTQTPRYLIKTRGQQVTLSCSPISGHRSVSWYQQTPGQGLQFLFEYFSETQRNKGNFPGRFSGRQFSNSRSEMNVSTLELGDSALYLCASSLRTGGDGYTFGSGTRLTVV.

This rearrangement joins TRBV27 to TRBJ2-3; possible D gene TRBD1, 7 bases. This CDR3 has 13 amino acids. The V and J ends lost 4 bases and 10 bases respectively, with 15 bases between them. Germline assignment: CDR1 MNHEY and CDR2 SMNVEV (reference sequence). CDR3 DNA sequence: TGTGCCAGCAGTTGGTGGCAGGGGGGAGCGCAGTATTTT. It specifies CASSWWQGGAQYF.

This clonotype was recorded at least ten times. The V gene is TRBV30, the J gene TRBJ2-7, with 8 bases that match TRBD1. Germline CDR1 reads GTSNPN; CDR2 reads SVGIG (reference sequence). The V segment lost 4 bases and the J segment 3 bases; nucleotides outside the gene matches: 8. This CDR3 spans 14 amino acids. DNA of the CDR3: TGTGCCTGGACCCGGGACAGGAAAAACTACGAGCAGTACTTC. It is translated as CAWTRDRKNYEQYF.

This clonotype turned up a few times. The rearrangement links TRBV6-2 or TRBV6-3 to TRBJ2-7; TRBD2 aligns across 10 bases. The germline CDR1 and CDR2 sequences are MNHEY and SVGEGT. V shed 2 bases, J shed 3 bases, and the junction held 4 bases outside the gene matches. The CDR3 is 15 amino acids. In nucleotides, the CDR3 is TGTGCCAGCAGTTACAACCCTAGCGGGAGCTACGAGCAGTACTTC. It translates to CASSYNPSGSYEQYF.

This clonotype was seen only a few times. CDR3 sequence: CASSFPLDRANTEAFF. As DNA, the CDR3 is TGTGCCAGCAGTTTCCCACTTGACAGAGCGAACACTGAAGCTTTCTTT. The J gene is TRBJ1-1, the V gene TRBV28; tentative D call: TRBD1 (5 bases). This CDR3 comprises 16 residues. Trimming took off 3 bases at V and 1 base at J, with 15 bases between the two ends. CDR1 and CDR2 (germline): MDHEN, SYDVKM.

This clonotype was counted at least ten times. The V gene is TRBV12-3 or TRBV12-4, the J gene TRBJ2-7; no clear D. This CDR3 region has 11 residues. V was cut by 1 base and J by 7 bases, with 5 bases left in between. The CDR3 loop reads CASSLEAEQYF. CDR3 sequence (DNA): TGTGCCAGCAGTTTAGAGGCGGAGCAGTACTTC.

This clonotype was seen ten or more times. The chain combines TRBV12-3 or TRBV12-4 with TRBJ2-7; possible D gene TRBD1, 6 bases. This CDR3 region has 12 residues. The V end was cut by 3 bases, the J end by 5 bases, with 8 bases between. Written as DNA, the CDR3 is TGTGCCAGCAGTTTTGGGGGCCACGAGCAGTACTTC. It codes for CASSFGGHEQYF.

The table lists this clonotype with many counts. The genes are TRBV25-1 and TRBJ2-7; perhaps TRBD2 as D (6 bases). This CDR3 is 15 amino acids long. V lost 4 bases, J lost 2 bases, and 15 bases lay in between. Germline-derived CDR1 and CDR2 are MGHDK and SYGVNS. CDR3 in DNA: TGTGCCAGCAGTGGTGACGGGAGTAATGCCTACGAGCAGTACTTC. Amino acids: CASSGDGSNAYEQYF.

Ten or more counts support this clonotype. This sequence joins TRBV28 and TRBJ2-7; possible D gene TRBD1, 6 bases. Germline V lookup: CDR1 MDHEN, CDR2 SYDVKM. The CDR3 is 13 amino acids. The germline V and J ends were trimmed by 6 bases and 4 bases, with 13 bases remaining between them. The CDR3 is CASSAYQGYEQYF. CDR3 DNA: TGTGCCAGCAGCGCGTATCAGGGGTACGAGCAGTACTTC. Together with reference TRBV28 and TRBJ2-7, the CDR3 gives the full variable domain: DVKVTQSSRYLVKRTGEKVFLECVQDMDHENMFWYRQDPGLGLRLIYFSYDVKMKEKGDIPEGYSVSREKKERFSLILESASTNQTSMYLCASSAYQGYEQYFGPGTRLTVT.

V is TRBV20-1 and J is TRBJ2-6; D call uncertain. Germline V gives CDR1 DFQATT, CDR2 SNEGSKA (reference sequence). The V gene lost 3 bases and the J gene lost 1 base, with 7 bases spanning the gap. This CDR3 is 14 amino acids long. CDR3 sequence: CSASVFSGANVLTF. CDR3 coding DNA: TGCAGTGCTAGTGTGTTTTCTGGGGCCAACGTCCTGACTTTC.

V and J are TRBV11-2 and TRBJ2-2; the match to TRBD2 covers 7 bases. The length of the CDR3 is 16 residues. Trimming at V came to 3 bases and at J to 4 bases, leaving 8 bases not matched to a gene. Per the germline V gene, CDR1 is SGHAT and CDR2 is FQNNGV. CDR3 coding DNA: TGTGCCAGCAGCTTGACCGGGGGGTACGGCACCGGGGAGCTGTTTTTT. Translating gives CASSLTGGYGTGELFF.